Each of the 26 T cell receptor beta chains below was sequenced from the same sample in a study of CD8 T cells in ankylosing spondylitis. Whole-study findings and limits: Seemingly distinctive of ankylosing spondylitis blood was a TCR beta motif formed by eight highly homologous variants.

The antigens for these receptors are not known. TCRdb independently ran MiXCR on the 5' RACE reads; one entry per CDR3 protein. The sample records some 700,000 distinct CDR3 sequences, under 20% being singletons. The sample comprised blood, either unsorted or a sorted T cell fraction (not recorded which). All receptors come from a male donor with ankylosing spondylitis.

This clonotype showed up just a few times. The chain joins TRBV2 to TRBJ2-5; D gene unclear. Germline CDR1 is SNHLY and CDR2 is FYNNEI. The CDR3 runs 11 residues. Trimming shortened V by 6 bases and J by 0 bases, and 2 bases separated the two germline ends. The CDR3 DNA is TGTGCCAGCAGAGACCAAGAGACCCAGTACTTC. Translated: CASRDQETQYF. The whole variable domain, filled in from reference TRBV2 and TRBJ2-5, reads EPEVTQTPSHQVTQMGQEVILRCVPISNHLYFYWYRQILGQKVEFLVSFYNNEISEKSEIFDDQFSVERPDGSNFTLKIRSTKLEDSAMYFCASRDQETQYFGPGTRLLVL.

The rearrangement links TRBV18 to TRBJ1-6; D gene ambiguous. Germline V gene sequence: CDR1 KGHSH, CDR2 LQKENI. This CDR3 is built from 17 residues. V was trimmed by 4 bases and J by 6 bases, leaving 19 bases between them. The CDR3 region has the DNA TGTGCCAGCTCACTTGTGTCCCATCGTGAACTTAATTCACCCCTCCACTTT. Encoded protein: CASSLVSHRELNSPLHF.

This clonotype was seen only a few times. The chain has TRBV5-5 and TRBJ2-7, with 8 nucleotides matching TRBD2. Germline CDR1 and CDR2: SGHKS and YYEKEE (reference sequence). With V trimmed by 2 bases and J by 3 bases, 4 bases remained unmatched. This CDR3 is built from 14 residues. The CDR3 sequence is CASSFSGGGYEQYF. The DNA for the CDR3 is TGTGCCAGCAGCTTCTCCGGGGGGGGCTACGAGCAGTACTTC.

The chain is built from TRBV24-1 and TRBJ2-3, with D unclear. Trimming removed 1 base at V and 3 bases at J, with 4 bases between. The germline CDR1 and CDR2 sequences are KGHDR and SFDVKD. The length of the CDR3 is 13 residues. CDR3 loop: CATSDFRTDTQYF. The DNA for the CDR3 is TGTGCCACCAGTGATTTCCGTACAGATACGCAGTATTTT.

The chain employs TRBV20-1 and TRBJ1-1, with TRBD1 matching 7 bases. The CDR3 runs to 14 residues. V trimming: 6 bases; J trimming: 1 base; junction bases outside the gene matches: 8. Germline lookup yields CDR1 DFQATT and CDR2 SNEGSKA (reference sequence). The CDR3 loop reads CSAKDRVTNTEAFF. The CDR3 DNA reads TGCAGTGCCAAAGACAGGGTTACGAACACTGAAGCTTTCTTT.

CDR3: CASSREGISGANVLTF. Written as DNA, the CDR3 is TGTGCCAGCAGTCGCGAAGGAATCTCTGGGGCCAACGTCCTGACTTTC. The rearrangement uses TRBV2 and TRBJ2-6; D ambiguous. CDR1 and CDR2 from the germline V gene are SNHLY and FYNNEI. The CDR3 is 16 amino acids. V was trimmed by 5 bases and J by 0 bases, leaving 11 bases between them.

V usage is TRBV5-1 and J usage is TRBJ1-1, with 8 bases lining up with TRBD1. V dropped 0 bases and J dropped 7; count of bases not matched to a gene: 2. Germline lookup yields CDR1 SGHRS and CDR2 YFSETQ. This CDR3 is built from 13 residues. In DNA form, the CDR3 reads TGCGCCAGCAGCTTGGACAGGGGGAATGAAGCTTTCTTT. Its protein product is CASSLDRGNEAFF.

The rearrangement links TRBV20-1 to TRBJ2-7, with D perhaps TRBD2 (5 bases). The CDR3 covers 12 residues. V dropped 6 bases and J dropped 2 bases, with 11 bases sitting between them. CDR1 is DFQATT and CDR2 is SNEGSKA in the germline V gene (reference sequence). The CDR3 here is CSARRSAYEQYF. The CDR3, as DNA: TGCAGTGCCAGGAGGTCAGCCTACGAGCAGTACTTC.

In its sample, this clonotype was seen a few times. The V and J genes are TRBV9 and TRBJ2-1; 14 bases match TRBD2. This CDR3 is built from 14 residues. The V and J ends lost 9 bases and 10 bases, in that order; junction bases with no gene match: 9. CDR1 and CDR2 (germline): SGDLS, YYNGEE. The CDR3 loop is CATGGLAGGGEQFF. CDR3 coding DNA: TGTGCCACAGGCGGACTAGCGGGAGGTGGGGAGCAGTTCTTC.

This chain uses TRBV12-3 or TRBV12-4 with TRBJ2-3; TRBD1 aligns across 7 bases. The J segment lost 1 base and the V segment lost 7 bases, leaving 14 bases of the junction unmatched. The length of the CDR3 is 17 residues. In nucleotides, the CDR3 is TGTGCCAGCACCACCCCCGACAGGGATCTAGGCACAGATACGCAGTATTTT. The encoded protein is CASTTPDRDLGTDTQYF.

This clonotype was seen a few times. The rearrangement links TRBV28 to TRBJ1-1; no clear D. Germline CDR1 reads MDHEN; CDR2 reads SYDVKM. With 3 bases removed from V and 0 bases from J, the gap between germline ends came to 14 bases. The CDR3 is made up of 16 amino acids. The CDR3 nucleotides read TGTGCCAGCAGTTTGGCAAGGCGGCAAATGAACACTGAAGCTTTCTTT. Its translation is CASSLARRQMNTEAFF.

This clonotype was detected only a few times. CDR3 residues: CSVEDGTGDTYNEQFF. CDR3 DNA sequence: TGCAGCGTTGAAGATGGCACAGGGGACACCTACAATGAGCAGTTCTTC. This chain links TRBV29-1 with TRBJ2-1; 7 nucleotides agree with TRBD1. V was pared by 0 bases and J by 2 bases, with 7 bases of the junction left unmatched. CDR3 size: 16 residues. Germline CDR1 and CDR2: SQVTM and ANQGSEA.

This clonotype was observed a handful of times. The chain has TRBV27 and TRBJ2-5, with D tentatively TRBD2 (5 bases). The V gene lost 5 bases and the J gene lost 1 base, with 14 bases spanning the gap. The germline V gene encodes CDR1 MNHEY and CDR2 SMNVEV (reference sequence). CDR3 length: 15 residues. CDR3: CASSPLLSGQETQYF. The CDR3 DNA sequence: TGTGCCAGCAGTCCCCTACTCAGCGGCCAAGAGACCCAGTACTTC.

J is TRBJ2-7 and V is TRBV4-3, with TRBD2 matching 7 bases. V lost 2 bases to trimming and J lost 3 bases; unmatched junction nucleotides: 10. Germline-derived CDR1 and CDR2 are LGHNA and YSLEER. The CDR3 length is 16 residues. The DNA for the CDR3 is TGCGCCAGCAGCCAATCCGGGGCTAGCGGATTCTACGAGCAGTACTTC. Translation: CASSQSGASGFYEQYF.

The rearrangement joins TRBV5-6 to TRBJ2-7; TRBD1 matches at 7 bases. With 4 bases clipped from V and 1 base from J, the junction kept 8 bases outside the gene matches. The CDR3 loop spans 15 amino acids. Germline CDR1 reads SGHDT; CDR2 reads YYEEEE. CDR3 loop: CASSKRTGWSYEQYF. Here the CDR3 DNA reads TGTGCCAGCAGCAAACGGACAGGTTGGTCCTACGAGCAGTACTTC.

The chain recombines TRBV20-1 with TRBJ2-7, with D unclear. V lost 3 bases to trimming and J lost 0 bases, with 12 bases between them. There are 14 residues in the CDR3. Germline loops: CDR1 DFQATT, CDR2 SNEGSKA (reference sequence). CDR3 in DNA: TGCAGTGCTAGTGGTCGGTACAGCTCCTACGAGCAGTACTTC. This translates into CSASGRYSSYEQYF.

Only a few counts were recorded for this clonotype. The V call is TRBV4-1, the J call TRBJ2-1; D might be TRBD2 (6 bases). Germline CDR1 reads MGHRA; CDR2 reads YSYEKL. V lost 1 base to trimming and J lost 9 bases, with 13 bases between them. The CDR3 is made up of 14 amino acids. DNA for the CDR3: TGCGCCAGCAGCCAAGTCCCGCAGGAGGGTGAGCAGTTCTTC. Its translation is CASSQVPQEGEQFF.

This clonotype was seen more than once but under ten times. The chain has TRBV29-1 and TRBJ1-2; D is possibly TRBD1 (5 bases). CDR1 SQVTM and CDR2 ANQGSEA come from the germline V gene. The V gene lost 6 bases and the J gene lost 4 bases, with 12 bases spanning the gap. This CDR3 spans 12 amino acids. CDR3 DNA sequence: TGCAGCGTCCAGGAGGGGCCCTATGGCTACACCTTC. This sequence encodes CSVQEGPYGYTF. The full variable domain, rest sourced from reference TRBV29-1 and TRBJ1-2, is SAVISQKPSRDICQRGTSLTIQCQVDSQVTMMFWYRQQPGQSLTLIATANQGSEATYESGFVIDKFPISRPNLTFSTLTVSNMSPEDSSIYLCSVQEGPYGYTFGSGTRLTVV.

The chain combines TRBV4-3 with TRBJ1-1; no definite D call. The ends were cut back, 2 bases at V and 0 bases at J, with 10 bases in the middle. The CDR3 spans 15 residues. In germline, CDR1 is LGHNA, CDR2 YSLEER. The DNA for the CDR3 is TGCGCCAGCAGCCAACCGGACGGAATGAACACTGAAGCTTTCTTT. Translated, it gives CASSQPDGMNTEAFF.

Here the CDR3 DNA reads TGCAGCGTGCGGACTGACCATGGCTACACCTTC. This translates into CSVRTDHGYTF. The rearrangement joins TRBV29-1 to TRBJ1-2, with no clear D. CDR1 SQVTM and CDR2 ANQGSEA come from the germline V gene. This CDR3 comprises 11 residues. Trimming removed 6 bases from V and 6 bases from J, with 11 bases in between.

The chain couples TRBV15 to TRBJ2-7, with no clear D. The CDR3 has 12 residues. Germline CDR1 and CDR2: LNHNV and YYDKDF (reference sequence). Between the trimmed V and J ends, which lost 2 bases and 6 bases, there was a span of 8 bases. Written as DNA, the CDR3 is TGTGCCACCAGCAGATACTTAACCGAGCAGTACTTC. Translating gives CATSRYLTEQYF. Variable domain in full (rest from reference TRBV15 and TRBJ2-7): DAMVIQNPRYQVTQFGKPVTLSCSQTLNHNVMYWYQQKSSQAPKLLFHYYDKDFNNEADTPDNFQSRRPNTSFCFLDIRSPGLGDTAMYLCATSRYLTEQYFGPGTRLTVT.

This clonotype has a handful of counts. This chain's CDR3 is CSAQGTLSNQPQHF. CDR3 DNA sequence: TGCAGTGCCCAGGGGACCCTTAGCAATCAGCCCCAGCATTTT. The J gene is TRBJ1-5, the V gene TRBV20-1; D is possibly TRBD1 (6 bases). The V and J ends lost 6 bases and 0 bases respectively, with 12 bases between them. The CDR3 is 14 residues long. Germline CDR1 and CDR2: DFQATT and SNEGSKA (reference sequence).

The chain employs TRBV28 and TRBJ1-5, with 7 nucleotides matching TRBD1. The CDR3 runs 15 residues. With V trimmed by 3 bases and J by 2 bases, 4 bases remained unmatched. Germline V CDR1 and CDR2: MDHEN, SYDVKM. This CDR3 is CASSLTTGRNQPQHF. The DNA for the CDR3 is TGTGCCAGCAGTTTGACGACAGGGCGCAATCAGCCCCAGCATTTT.

This chain joins TRBV5-6 and TRBJ2-5; 8 bases are shared with TRBD2. The CDR3 totals 17 residues. The J segment lost 5 bases and the V segment lost 0 bases, leaving 12 bases of the junction unmatched. Germline values: CDR1 SGHDT, CDR2 YYEEEE. The CDR3 region is CASSLALAASGRETQYF. DNA of the CDR3: TGTGCCAGCAGCTTGGCACTAGCGGCATCGGGGCGGGAGACCCAGTACTTC.

The chain joins TRBV10-3 to TRBJ1-2; D ambiguous. This CDR3 contains 16 residues. The germline CDR1 and CDR2 sequences are ENHRY and SYGVKD. V gave up 3 bases and J gave up 2 bases, with 16 bases separating them. The CDR3 DNA is TGTGCCATCAGTGACGGCGATCTAGGACCCAACTATGGCTACACCTTC. Translation: CAISDGDLGPNYGYTF.

The chain employs TRBV5-5 and TRBJ2-5; a possible D gene is TRBD1 (5 bases). Germline V gene lookup returns CDR1 SGHKS and CDR2 YYEKEE (reference sequence). V was cut by 0 bases and J by 3 bases, with 15 bases left in between. This CDR3 is built from 16 residues. This chain's CDR3 is CASSLGLGAGEETQYF. CDR3 sequence (DNA): TGTGCCAGCAGCTTGGGGTTAGGGGCAGGCGAAGAGACCCAGTACTTC.